This TCR beta chain is from a study of CD8 T cells in ankylosing spondylitis (dated by TCRdb to about 2017). Looking at the study overall: The study set out to find disease-linked TCR variants by profiling T cell receptor beta repertoires in ankylosing spondylitis patients and healthy donors. In total, the full study cohort was made up of roughly 100 healthy donors and roughly 27 ankylosing spondylitis patients. Samples of peripheral blood were taken, and for ankylosing spondylitis patients, synovial fluid was collected as well.

Sequencing relied on an Illumina HiSeq 2500. TCR beta libraries were prepared by quantitative 5'-RACE with molecular barcodes. The source study handled its data this way. Disease-linked TCR variants were identified with a new computational method built on a probabilistic model of VDJ rearrangement. TCRdb reanalyzed the raw reads on its own, using fastp at Q25 for trimming and MiXCR for clone calling, and kept in-frame beta chains. For every CDR3 protein sequence, its rows merge into one entry that carries the most common genes and DNA. The V and J calls, along with clone size, are taken from TCRdb and not from the paper's own processing. For this sample the table gives a few hundred thousand distinct CDR3 sequences, of which about an eighth were detected only once. Nearly 7% of the sample rests with the top ten. The CDR3 covers 14 residues, taking in both the cysteine and the phenylalanine. Of the read, only the CDR3 DNA is kept; its 42 bases are in frame from base 1. From a lookup of the germline V gene, CDR1 and CDR2 are SNHLY and FYNNEI. V has 3 bases trimmed and J has 5 bases trimmed; junction bases matching no gene number 6.

The investigation overall reported the following: According to the report, matched synovial fluid samples from ankylosing spondylitis patients were significantly enriched for the disease-linked clones. In peripheral blood, the disease-linked clones were found at relatively low frequencies and had a CD8+ phenotype. Some motif variants were previously reported in synovial fluid and blood of reactive arthritis patients, suggesting common disease-initiation mechanisms. A TCR beta motif made up of under ten highly homologous amino acid variants appeared to be characteristic of blood from ankylosing spondylitis patients.

This clonotype was seen more than once but under ten times. What this receptor recognizes is not known. It has no much larger one-base neighbor in the sample; base qualities were not kept. This clonotype originated in a male donor with ankylosing spondylitis. Sequencing was performed on blood, either unsorted or a sorted T cell fraction (not recorded which). The chain links TRBV2 with TRBJ1-2; the junction holds 7 bases that match TRBD1. The CDR3 region: CASSEDRGQYGYTF. The DNA sequence is given as TGTGCCAGCAGTGAGGATAGGGGGCAATATGGCTACACCTTC. Supplemented by the reference TRBV2 and TRBJ1-2 proteins around the CDR3, the complete variable domain is EPEVTQTPSHQVTQMGQEVILRCVPISNHLYFYWYRQILGQKVEFLVSFYNNEISEKSEIFDDQFSVERPDGSNFTLKIRSTKLEDSAMYFCASSEDRGQYGYTFGSGTRLTVV.